This passage covers 15 T cell receptor beta chains from one sample sequenced in a study of T cell repertoires in cytomegalovirus infection. TCRdb ran MiXCR on the reads and lists one entry per CDR3 protein. The data show 500,000 to 600,000 distinct CDR3 sequences, 16% seen once. The sample comprised CD8+ T cells from PBMCs. The receptors shown here come from a human donor in good health (CMV status not recorded). Some clones in this sample may be carry-over from other donors' samples.

This clonotype was counted between two and nine times. The CDR3: CASSLSGVGELFF. CDR3 sequence (DNA): TGTGCCAGCAGTTTATCGGGGGTCGGGGAGCTGTTTTTT. V gene TRBV28 combines with J gene TRBJ2-2; D might be TRBD2 (6 bases). Trimming removed 1 base at V and 7 bases at J, with 7 bases between. The CDR3 loop spans 13 amino acids. Looked up from germline, CDR1 is MDHEN and CDR2 is SYDVKM.

This clonotype appeared many times. The V and J genes are TRBV7-9 and TRBJ1-1; D unclear. Germline CDR1 reads SEHNR; CDR2 reads FQNEAQ (reference sequence). The CDR3 has 13 residues. Trimming pared 8 bases from V and 1 base from J, leaving 11 bases between. The CDR3 loop is CASLSSPNTEAFF. The DNA of the CDR3 is TGTGCCAGCCTGAGCAGCCCGAACACTGAAGCTTTCTTT. The full variable domain, with the rest looked up from reference TRBV7-9 and TRBJ1-1, is DTGVSQNPRHKITKRGQNVTFRCDPISEHNRLYWYRQTLGQGPEFLTYFQNEAQLEKSRLLSDRFSAERPKGSFSTLEIQRTEQGDSAMYLCASLSSPNTEAFFGQGTRLTVV.

This rearrangement joins TRBV27 to TRBJ2-7; TRBD2 matches at 9 bases. This CDR3 is built from 16 residues. Looked up from germline, CDR1 is MNHEY and CDR2 is SMNVEV (reference sequence). V lost 3 bases and J lost 4; bases outside the gene matches: 10. The CDR3 loop reads CASSFSIGGRVYEQYF. CDR3 nucleotides: TGTGCCAGCAGTTTTTCAATTGGCGGGAGGGTATACGAGCAGTACTTC.

The chain uses TRBV4-1 and TRBJ2-7; D unresolved. Looked up from germline, CDR1 is MGHRA and CDR2 is YSYEKL. The germline V and J ends were trimmed by 4 bases and 0 bases, with 16 bases remaining between them. The CDR3 has 16 residues. This CDR3 reads CASSPRMGRDSYEQYF. In DNA form, the CDR3 reads TGCGCCAGCAGCCCCCGAATGGGCAGAGACTCCTACGAGCAGTACTTC.

This clonotype was observed at least ten times. This chain connects TRBV12-5 to TRBJ1-1; 12 positions match TRBD1. V shed 5 bases and J 7 bases; nucleotides not matched to a gene: 8. Looked up from germline, CDR1 is LGHNT and CDR2 is FRNRAP. The CDR3 runs to 15 residues. Here the CDR3 reads CASGQEGQGADEAFF. The CDR3 DNA sequence: TGTGCTAGTGGTCAGGAGGGACAGGGGGCGGATGAAGCTTTCTTT.

This clonotype was picked up a small number of times. The chain couples TRBV11-2 to TRBJ2-2; D possibly corresponds to TRBD1 (6 bases). The germline V and J ends were trimmed by 4 bases and 5 bases, with 8 bases remaining between them. This CDR3 contains 13 residues. CDR1 and CDR2 (germline): SGHAT, FQNNGV. The CDR3 spells CASSYTGTGELFF. CDR3 DNA: TGTGCCAGCAGCTATACAGGGACCGGGGAGCTGTTTTTT.

The chain links TRBV5-1 to TRBJ2-7; D perhaps matches TRBD2 (6 bases). This CDR3 comprises 14 residues. Germline assignment: CDR1 SGHRS and CDR2 YFSETQ. V was clipped by 0 bases and J by 2 bases, with 9 bases between them. As DNA, the CDR3 is TGCGCCAGCAGCTTGGGGGGGAGGACCTACGAGCAGTACTTC. Protein: CASSLGGRTYEQYF.

This clonotype was counted at least ten times. The rearrangement joins TRBV27 to TRBJ2-3; D is ambiguous. CDR1 and CDR2 from the germline V gene are MNHEY and SMNVEV (reference sequence). V was shortened by 3 bases and J by 6 bases, with 7 bases between the two germline ends. The CDR3 length is 12 residues. The CDR3 is CASSFTADTQYF. DNA for the CDR3: TGTGCCAGCAGTTTCACGGCCGATACGCAGTATTTT.

This clonotype has just a few counts. The V and J genes are TRBV9 and TRBJ2-5, with TRBD1 identical over 8 bases. Losses at the gene ends were 4 bases for V and 4 bases for J; bases not matched to a gene: 3. The CDR3 has 13 residues. The germline gives CDR1 SGDLS, CDR2 YYNGEE. This chain's CDR3 is CASSSGGAETQYF. The CDR3 region has the DNA TGTGCCAGCAGCTCAGGGGGCGCAGAGACCCAGTACTTC.

The chain employs TRBV6-5 and TRBJ2-1; maybe TRBD1 (6 bases). The CDR3 is made up of 15 amino acids. Germline V CDR1 and CDR2: MNHEY, SVGAGI. V was clipped by 7 bases and J by 3 bases, with 16 bases between them. CDR3 nucleotides: TGTGCCAGCACCCTAGGGGCAGGGGACTACAATGAGCAGTTCTTC. Translating it yields CASTLGAGDYNEQFF.

The sample holds many counts of this clonotype. The chain couples TRBV7-9 to TRBJ1-2; D possibly corresponds to TRBD1 (6 bases). The CDR3 sequence is 14 residues long. Trimming left V 5 bases short and J 8 bases short, with 18 bases between. The germline gives CDR1 SEHNR, CDR2 FQNEAQ (reference sequence). The CDR3 reads CASSPPDRRGGYTF. For the CDR3, the DNA is TGTGCCAGCAGCCCACCAGACAGGCGAGGGGGCTACACCTTC. Variable domain in full (rest from reference TRBV7-9 and TRBJ1-2): DTGVSQNPRHKITKRGQNVTFRCDPISEHNRLYWYRQTLGQGPEFLTYFQNEAQLEKSRLLSDRFSAERPKGSFSTLEIQRTEQGDSAMYLCASSPPDRRGGYTFGSGTRLTVV.

The J gene is TRBJ2-7, the V gene TRBV27; the match to TRBD2 covers 7 bases. There are 15 residues in the CDR3. From germline, CDR1 is MNHEY and CDR2 SMNVEV (reference sequence). V lost 5 bases and J lost 0; bases outside the gene matches: 7. Written as DNA, the CDR3 is TGTGCCAGCAGTCCTCGCGGGGGAGGCTCCTACGAGCAGTACTTC. It yields the protein CASSPRGGGSYEQYF.

This clonotype was seen many times. The CDR3 reads CASSPGQNTGELFF. The DNA for the CDR3 is TGTGCCAGCAGCCCGGGACAGAACACCGGGGAGCTGTTTTTT. The rearrangement joins TRBV7-2 to TRBJ2-2, with D perhaps matching TRBD1 (6 bases). Germline V CDR1 and CDR2: SGHTA, FQGNSA. This CDR3 region has 14 residues. Between the trimmed V and J ends, which lost 5 bases and 1 base, there was a span of 8 bases.

This clonotype was observed many times. This chain uses TRBV4-2 with TRBJ2-3, with TRBD2 matching 9 bases. Germline CDR1 and CDR2: LGHNA and YNFKEQ. The CDR3 contains 17 residues. The V segment lost 4 bases and the J segment 1 base; nucleotides outside the gene matches: 9. In DNA, the CDR3 is TGTGCCAGCAGCCCCCGGACGGGACTAGCCGGCACAGATACGCAGTATTTT. It yields the protein CASSPRTGLAGTDTQYF.

CDR3 protein: CSASGGPTDTQYF. In nucleotides, the CDR3 is TGCAGTGCCTCAGGGGGGCCCACAGATACGCAGTATTTT. The chain uses TRBV20-1 and TRBJ2-3; TRBD1 might be the D (7 bases). V lost 6 bases and J 2 bases, leaving 12 bases between the germline ends. The CDR3 loop spans 13 amino acids. Germline V CDR1 and CDR2: DFQATT, SNEGSKA (reference sequence).